This TCR beta chain appears in the sequencing data of a study of T cell repertoires in cytomegalovirus infection. Study background: CMV epitopes that were recently identified and HLA-C-restricted were used alongside well-studied HLA-B-restricted ones. Shared public TCR beta signatures pointed to both CMV infection and a matching HLA type. The study, taken as a whole, reports: Cumulated frequencies of public TCR beta families served to identify carriers of CMV plus the relevant HLA.

MiXCR, applied by TCRdb to the reads, yields one record per CDR3 protein. The repertoire includes about 470,000 distinct CDR3 sequences, roughly 42% of them detected once, and about 45% sits in the top ten. This clonotype was found a few times. The target antigen is unknown. Germline V gene sequence: CDR1 SGHAT, CDR2 FQNNGV. Trimming shortened V by 5 bases and J by 6 bases, and 13 bases separated the two germline ends. There are 13 residues in the CDR3. The specimen was cultured PBMCs, collected from culture after CMV antigen stimulation. The chain is built from TRBV11-2 and TRBJ1-2; maybe TRBD1 (5 bases). This TCR was sampled from a human donor in good health (CMV status not recorded). Some clones in this sample may be carry-over from other donors' samples. CDR3 bases: TGTGCCAGCAGCCATACCTTAGGGGATGGCTACACCTTC. Its translation is CASSHTLGDGYTF.